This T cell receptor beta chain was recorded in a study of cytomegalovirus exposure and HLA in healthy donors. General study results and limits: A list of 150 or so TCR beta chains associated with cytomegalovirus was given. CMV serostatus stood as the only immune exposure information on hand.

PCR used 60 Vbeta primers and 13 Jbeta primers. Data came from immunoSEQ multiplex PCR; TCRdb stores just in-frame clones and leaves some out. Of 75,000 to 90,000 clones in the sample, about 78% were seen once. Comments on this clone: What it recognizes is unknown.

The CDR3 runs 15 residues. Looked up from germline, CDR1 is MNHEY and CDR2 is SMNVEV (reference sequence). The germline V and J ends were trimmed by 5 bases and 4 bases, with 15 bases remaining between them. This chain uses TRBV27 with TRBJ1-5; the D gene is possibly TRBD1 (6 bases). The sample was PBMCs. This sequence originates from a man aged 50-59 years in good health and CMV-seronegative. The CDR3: CASSPRAGVNQPQHF. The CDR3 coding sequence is TGTGCCAGCAGTCCCCGGGCAGGGGTTAATCAGCCCCAGCATTTT.